This T cell receptor (beta chain) is from a study of somatic mutations in cytotoxic T cells in rheumatoid arthritis. On the study more broadly: Immediately following diagnosis and ahead of any treatment, patient blood (approximately 30 ml EDTA) was drawn. Specimens for follow-up analysis were procured in the course of immunosuppressive therapy such as methotrexate, hydroxychloroquine and sulfasalazine. Flow sorting at nearly 100% purity was applied to some V beta antibody-stained T-cell populations, which included V beta1+ cells sequenced for TCRB.

TCRdb's copy holds only in-frame clones and misses some; the assay was immunoSEQ multiplex PCR. The table includes roughly 6,300 clones, 70% to 80% detected once. Points on this clone: As yet, its antigen is unknown.

The CDR3 consists of 15 residues. Trimming left V 4 bases short and J 4 bases short, with 17 bases between. From germline, CDR1 is SGHDT and CDR2 YYEEEE. Study results and caveats: The study found CD8+ clonality increased with age in rheumatoid arthritis patients, not healthy controls.

The clonotype comes from a woman in her 70s with rheumatoid arthritis. This material consisted of CD8+ T cells sorted from blood, taken at a follow-up visit. V and J are TRBV5-6 and TRBJ1-1; TRBD1 is a possible D gene (5 bases). CDR3 sequence (DNA): TGTGCCAGCAGCGTACTCAGGGAAGTTGTCACTGAAGCTTTCTTT. Its protein product is CASSVLREVVTEAFF.